This TCR beta chain is drawn from a study of blood T cells in healthy people across ages. Each sample used at least 6 million PBMCs. After removal of 1 base from V and 15 bases from J, the junction contained 5 bases not matched to a gene. CDR3 length equals 12 residues. Germline CDR1 and CDR2: SGHTA and FQGNSA. A second PCR, run for about 7 to 11 cycles, used a sample-barcoded 5' primer plus a J-beta primer mix. Sequencing recovered at least 2.5 million CDR3-containing paired-end reads from each sample. One entry per CDR3 protein results from TCRdb running MiXCR on the 5' RACE reads. The table shows roughly 800,000 distinct CDR3 sequences, with nearly 60% occurring only once.

The specimen was blood. This sequence was found in a man aged 30 to 45 in good health. The V call is TRBV7-2, the J call TRBJ2-1, with TRBD2 matching over 8 bases. As DNA, the CDR3 is TGTGCCAGCAGCTTAGGGAGCGGGAGCGGGTTCTTC. Its translation is CASSLGSGSGFF.